This T cell receptor beta chain was sequenced for a study of post-analysis software for immune sequencing data. Included in the TCR beta cDNA libraries were unique molecular identifiers. TCRdb re-derived calls from the PCR reads in MiXCR, one entry per CDR3 protein. The data show approximately 630,000 distinct CDR3 sequences, approximately 59% seen once. Germline V gene lookup returns CDR1 DFQATT and CDR2 SNEGSKA (reference sequence). Trimming took off 1 base at V and 0 bases at J, with 11 bases between the two ends. The CDR3 loop spans 15 amino acids. This clonotype was counted once. Its target is unknown. Study findings and constraints: Batch-mates among the samples co-clustered strongly by F measure. Patients had higher frequencies than controls of four to six TRBV segments, including TRBV5-6, TRBV5-1 and TRBV20-1.

Sequencing was done on a sample of blood. This receptor was obtained from a girl aged 2-15 years with multiple sclerosis. The chain combines TRBV20-1 with TRBJ2-3; D is ambiguous. The CDR3 spells CSARGDGYSTDTQYF. The CDR3, as DNA: TGCAGTGCTAGAGGTGACGGGTATAGCACAGATACGCAGTATTTT.